This T cell receptor (beta chain) came from a study of blood T cell repertoires in COVID-19. CDR1 and CDR2 (germline): ENHRY, SYGVKD. V lost 7 bases and J 2 bases, leaving 15 bases between the germline ends. This CDR3 region has 14 residues. TCRdb's copy holds only in-frame clones and misses some; the assay was immunoSEQ multiplex PCR. The sample includes approximately 130,000 clones, approximately 83% of them seen just once. The J gene is TRBJ2-7, the V gene TRBV10-3, with D perhaps TRBD2 (6 bases). Sequenced sample: peripheral blood. The origin of this receptor is a woman aged 45-59 years who had recovered from COVID-19. The CDR3 DNA follows: TGTGCCATCAATCCCGGGAGCCCCCCCTACGAGCAGTACTTC. Translated: CAINPGSPPYEQYF.